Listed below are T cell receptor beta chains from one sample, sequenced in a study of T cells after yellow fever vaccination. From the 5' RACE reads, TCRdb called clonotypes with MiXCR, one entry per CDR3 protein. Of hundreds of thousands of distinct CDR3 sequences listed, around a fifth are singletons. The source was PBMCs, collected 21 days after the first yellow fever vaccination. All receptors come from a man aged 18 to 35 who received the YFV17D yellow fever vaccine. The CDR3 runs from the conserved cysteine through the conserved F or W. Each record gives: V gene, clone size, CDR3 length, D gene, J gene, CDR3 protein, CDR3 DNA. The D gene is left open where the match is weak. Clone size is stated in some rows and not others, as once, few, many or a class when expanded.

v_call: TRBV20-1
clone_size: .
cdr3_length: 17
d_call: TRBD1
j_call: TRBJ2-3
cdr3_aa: CSVNRQGASSSTDTQYF
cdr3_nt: TGCAGTGTAAACCGGCAGGGGGCGAGCTCTAGCACAGATACGCAGTATTTT

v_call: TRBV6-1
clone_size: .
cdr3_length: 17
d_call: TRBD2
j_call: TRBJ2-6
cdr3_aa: CASSGTSGGRGANVLTF
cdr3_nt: TGTGCCAGCAGTGGGACTAGCGGGGGGAGGGGGGCCAACGTCCTGACTTTC

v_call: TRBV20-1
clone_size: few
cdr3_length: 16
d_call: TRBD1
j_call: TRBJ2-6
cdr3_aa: CSALGQGASGANVLTF
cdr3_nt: TGCAGTGCCTTGGGACAGGGGGCCTCTGGGGCCAACGTCCTGACTTTC

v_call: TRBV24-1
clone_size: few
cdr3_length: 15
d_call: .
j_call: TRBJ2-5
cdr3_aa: CATSVDRESQETQYF
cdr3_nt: TGTGCCACCAGTGTTGATAGAGAGAGCCAAGAGACCCAGTACTTC

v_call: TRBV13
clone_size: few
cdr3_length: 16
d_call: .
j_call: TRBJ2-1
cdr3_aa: CASSPPGRGFYNEQFF
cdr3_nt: TGTGCCAGCAGCCCGCCCGGACGGGGGTTCTACAATGAGCAGTTCTTC

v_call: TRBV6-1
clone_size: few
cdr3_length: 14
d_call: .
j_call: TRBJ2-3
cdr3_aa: CASRRDPGVDTQYF
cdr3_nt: TGTGCCAGCAGAAGGGACCCAGGGGTTGATACGCAGTATTTT

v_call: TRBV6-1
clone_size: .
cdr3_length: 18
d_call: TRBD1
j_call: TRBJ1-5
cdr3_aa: CASGRLGTGTTGNQPQHF
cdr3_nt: TGTGCCAGCGGGAGACTTGGGACAGGGACGACTGGCAATCAGCCCCAGCATTTT

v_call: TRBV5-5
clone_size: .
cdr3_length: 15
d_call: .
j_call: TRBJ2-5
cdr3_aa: CASNQVRGSEETQYF
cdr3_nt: TGTGCCAGCAACCAGGTCCGCGGTTCAGAAGAGACCCAGTACTTC

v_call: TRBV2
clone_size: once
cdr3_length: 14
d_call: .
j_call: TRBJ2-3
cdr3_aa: CASTVTRGGDTQYF
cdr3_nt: TGTGCCAGCACCGTGACCAGGGGGGGAGATACGCAGTATTTT

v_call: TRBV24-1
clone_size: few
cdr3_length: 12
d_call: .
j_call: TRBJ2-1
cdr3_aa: CATSDWSGEQFF
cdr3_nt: TGTGCCACCAGTGACTGGAGTGGTGAGCAGTTCTTC

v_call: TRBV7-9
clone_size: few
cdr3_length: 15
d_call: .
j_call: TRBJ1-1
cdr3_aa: CASSSLYMLDTEAFF
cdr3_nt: TGTGCCAGCAGCTCCTTATATATGTTGGACACTGAAGCTTTCTTT

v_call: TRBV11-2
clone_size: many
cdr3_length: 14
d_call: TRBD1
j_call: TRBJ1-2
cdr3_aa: CASSLDRTGGGYTF
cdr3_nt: TGTGCCAGCAGCTTAGATCGAACAGGGGGCGGCTACACCTTC

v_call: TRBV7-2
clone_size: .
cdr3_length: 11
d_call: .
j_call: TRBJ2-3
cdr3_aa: CASTRWDTQYF
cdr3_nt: TGTGCCAGCACCCGGTGGGATACGCAGTATTTT

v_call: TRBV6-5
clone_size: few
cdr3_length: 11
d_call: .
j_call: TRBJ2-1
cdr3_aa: CASSHGLAQFF
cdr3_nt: TGTGCCAGCAGTCACGGACTGGCGCAGTTCTTC

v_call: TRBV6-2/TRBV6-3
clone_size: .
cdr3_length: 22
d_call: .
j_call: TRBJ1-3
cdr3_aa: CASSYSRWFRAGTVGGGNTIYF
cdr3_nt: TGTGCCAGCAGTTACTCCCGTTGGTTCCGGGCGGGGACTGTCGGGGGCGGAAACACCATATATTTT

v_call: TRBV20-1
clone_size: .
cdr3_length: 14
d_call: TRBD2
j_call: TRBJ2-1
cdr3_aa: CSAYSGGLYNEQFF
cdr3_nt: TGCAGTGCTTATAGCGGGGGCCTATACAATGAGCAGTTCTTC

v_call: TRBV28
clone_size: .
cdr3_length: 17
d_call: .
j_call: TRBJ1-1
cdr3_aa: CASSPPSLLGARTEAFF
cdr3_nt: TGTGCCAGCAGTCCACCATCCCTTCTGGGGGCGCGCACTGAAGCTTTCTTT

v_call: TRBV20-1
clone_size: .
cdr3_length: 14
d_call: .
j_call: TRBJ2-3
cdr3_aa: CSATEPGRGDTQYF
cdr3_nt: TGCAGTGCTACCGAACCGGGACGGGGAGATACGCAGTATTTT

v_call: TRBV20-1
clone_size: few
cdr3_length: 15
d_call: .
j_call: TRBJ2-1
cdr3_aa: CSARNPTSSRDEQFF
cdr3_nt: TGCAGTGCTAGAAACCCGACAAGTAGCAGAGATGAGCAGTTCTTC

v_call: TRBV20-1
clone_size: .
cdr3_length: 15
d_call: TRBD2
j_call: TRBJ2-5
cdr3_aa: CSARDTSGGRETQYF
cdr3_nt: TGCAGTGCTAGAGATACTAGCGGGGGGAGGGAGACCCAGTACTTC

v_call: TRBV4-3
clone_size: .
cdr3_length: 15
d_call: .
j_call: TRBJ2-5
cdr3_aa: CASSQDPQGWETQYF
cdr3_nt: TGCGCCAGCAGCCAAGATCCCCAGGGTTGGGAGACCCAGTACTTC

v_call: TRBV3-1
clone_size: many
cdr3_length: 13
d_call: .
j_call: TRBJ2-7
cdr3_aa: CASSGPPLYEQYF
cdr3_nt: TGTGCCAGCAGCGGGCCGCCGCTCTACGAGCAGTACTTC

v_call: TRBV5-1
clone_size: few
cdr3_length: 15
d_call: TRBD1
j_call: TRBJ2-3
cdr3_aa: CASSLGGGDADTQYF
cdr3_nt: TGCGCCAGCAGCTTGGGAGGGGGCGATGCAGATACGCAGTATTTT

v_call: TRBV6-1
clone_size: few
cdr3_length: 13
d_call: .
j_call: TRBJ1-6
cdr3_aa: CASSEALGAPLHF
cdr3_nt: TGTGCCAGCAGTGAAGCGCTCGGGGCACCCCTCCACTTT

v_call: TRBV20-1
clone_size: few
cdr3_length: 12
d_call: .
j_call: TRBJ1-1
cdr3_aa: CSAVGGGVEAFF
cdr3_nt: TGCAGTGCTGTCGGGGGCGGGGTTGAAGCTTTCTTT

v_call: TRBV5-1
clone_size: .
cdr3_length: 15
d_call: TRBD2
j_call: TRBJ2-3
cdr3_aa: CASSVGTRRTDTQYF
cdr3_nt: TGCGCCAGCAGCGTAGGGACTAGGCGGACAGATACGCAGTATTTT

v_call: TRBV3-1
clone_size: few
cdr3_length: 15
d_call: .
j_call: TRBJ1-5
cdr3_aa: CASSQLPGSDQPQHF
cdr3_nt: TGTGCCAGCAGCCAACTGCCGGGCTCCGATCAGCCCCAGCATTTT

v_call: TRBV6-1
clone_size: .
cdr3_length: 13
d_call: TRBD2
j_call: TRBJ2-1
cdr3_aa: CASSPGLAGEQFF
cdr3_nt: TGTGCCAGCAGTCCCGGACTAGCAGGGGAGCAGTTCTTC

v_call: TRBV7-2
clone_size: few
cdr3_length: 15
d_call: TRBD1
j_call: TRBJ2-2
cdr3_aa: CASRWDREGTGELFF
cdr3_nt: TGTGCCAGCAGATGGGACAGGGAAGGGACCGGGGAGCTGTTTTTT

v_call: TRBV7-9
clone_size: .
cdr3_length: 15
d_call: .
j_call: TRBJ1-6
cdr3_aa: CASSLGGQHNSPLHF
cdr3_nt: TGTGCCAGCAGCTTAGGCGGACAGCATAATTCACCCCTCCACTTT

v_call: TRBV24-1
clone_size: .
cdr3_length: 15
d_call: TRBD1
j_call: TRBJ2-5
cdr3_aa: CATSTRQGGAETQYF
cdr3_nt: TGTGCCACCAGTACCCGACAGGGGGGTGCGGAGACCCAGTACTTC